Sequencing of this T cell receptor beta chain was carried out in a study of T-cell reconstitution after alpha-beta-depleted transplantation in children. The V and J ends lost 5 bases and 4 bases, in that order; junction bases with no gene match: 8. The CDR3 sequence is 15 residues long. CDR1 is SGHRS and CDR2 is YFSETQ in the germline V gene. Unique molecular identifiers were incorporated when the TCRbeta library was constructed. TCRdb independently ran MiXCR on the PCR reads; one entry per CDR3 protein. The table includes roughly 500,000 distinct CDR3 sequences, approximately 16% detected once. The clonotype was recovered from a human donor who donated a stem cell graft to a child with acute lymphoblastic leukemia. The chain has TRBV5-1 and TRBJ2-1, with TRBD2 matching over 8 bases. The sequencing here drew on PBMCs from the stem cell graft donor, taken from the stem cell graft. As DNA, the CDR3 is TGCGCCAGCAGGCCCGGGACTAGAATTTACAATGAGCAGTTCTTC. This encodes CASRPGTRIYNEQFF.